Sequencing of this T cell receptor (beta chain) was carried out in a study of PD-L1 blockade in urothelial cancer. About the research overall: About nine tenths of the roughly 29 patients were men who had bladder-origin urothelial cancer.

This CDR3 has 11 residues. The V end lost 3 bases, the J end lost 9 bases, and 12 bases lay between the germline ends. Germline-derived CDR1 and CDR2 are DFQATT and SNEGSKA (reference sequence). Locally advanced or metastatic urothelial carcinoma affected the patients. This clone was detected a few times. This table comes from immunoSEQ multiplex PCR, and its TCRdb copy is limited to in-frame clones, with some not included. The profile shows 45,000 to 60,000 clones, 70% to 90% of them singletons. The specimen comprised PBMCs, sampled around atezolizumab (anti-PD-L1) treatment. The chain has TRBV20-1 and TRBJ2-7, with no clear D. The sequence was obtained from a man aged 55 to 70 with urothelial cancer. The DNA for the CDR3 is TGCAGTGCTAGCCGAGTTCTGGTGCAGTACTTC. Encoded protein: CSASRVLVQYF.